This T cell receptor (delta chain) was sequenced during a study of γδ T cells in repeated Plasmodium falciparum infection. This clone was detected a few times. This DNA translates differently at residue 12 from the TCRdb protein, which is that of a much larger clone; a read error is likely, and the protein shown is the DNA's own translation. This CDR3 comprises 16 residues. From germline, CDR1 is TSWWSYY and CDR2 QGS. Flow sorting of PBMC yielded separate Vgamma9/Vdelta2+ and Vdelta2-negative gammadelta T cell populations for bulk repertoire analysis. TCRdb processed the multiplex PCR reads again with the CATT caller. The sample lists tens of thousands of delta-chain clones, around 2% occurring once.

This chain connects TRDV1 to TRDJ1; D possibly corresponds to TRDD3 (6 bases). Sequenced: gamma-delta T cells from blood. The source of this sequence is a pool of human donors (malaria-infected and uninfected, not separated). The CDR3 sequence: CALGVLGALYTGKLIF. The CDR3 DNA follows: TGTGCTCTTGGAGTGTTGGGGGCTTTGTACACCGGTAAACTCATCTTT.